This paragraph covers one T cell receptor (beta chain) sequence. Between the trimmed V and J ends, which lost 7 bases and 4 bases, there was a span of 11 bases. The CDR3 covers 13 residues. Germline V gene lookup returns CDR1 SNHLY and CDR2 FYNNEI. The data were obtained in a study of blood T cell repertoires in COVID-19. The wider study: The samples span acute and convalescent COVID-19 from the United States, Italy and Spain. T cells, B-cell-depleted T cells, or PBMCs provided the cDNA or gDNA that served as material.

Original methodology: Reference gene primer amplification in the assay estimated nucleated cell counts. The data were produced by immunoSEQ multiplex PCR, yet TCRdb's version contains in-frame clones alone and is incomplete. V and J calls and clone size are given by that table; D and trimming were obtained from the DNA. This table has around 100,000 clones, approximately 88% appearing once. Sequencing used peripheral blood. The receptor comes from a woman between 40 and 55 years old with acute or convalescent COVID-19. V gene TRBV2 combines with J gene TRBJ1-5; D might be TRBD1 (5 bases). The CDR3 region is CASIGTENQPQHF. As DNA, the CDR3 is TGTGCCAGCATTGGGACTGAGAATCAGCCCCAGCATTTT.